Below are 21 T cell receptor beta chains sequenced from a single sample in a study of beta chain features in type 1 diabetes listed by TCRdb under 2018. The investigation overall reported the following: Type 1 diabetes patients showed a moderate but significant shortening of TCRB CDR3 length in all four CD4+ subsets.

Their cognate antigens are unknown. The library came from the immunoSEQ multiplex PCR assay. The High Capacity cDNA Reverse Transcription Kit was used to reverse transcribe all of the isolated RNA, meaning that expressed TCRB transcripts were what got sequenced. TCRdb obtained this table from immuneACCESS and retained in-frame rearrangements with V and J assigned. These tables miss some clones; where compared with another copy, unresolved V genes account for less than half of the shortfall, and the remainder is unexplained. Here the sample has under 300,000 clones; about a fifth occur a single time. About 0.027% of the sample rests with the top ten. The sequenced material came from naive CD4+ T cells from blood. Taken with the paper, the label for cell subset or site translates to: true naive CD4+ T cells. Receptor source: a woman in her forties with type 1 diabetes.

The chain has TRBV6-6 and TRBJ2-7; weak D call: TRBD1 (5 bases). Germline CDR1 and CDR2: MNHNY and SVGAGI (reference sequence). V was cut by 5 bases and J by 7 bases, with 18 bases left in between. The CDR3 spans 14 residues. The CDR3 reads CASSDAIGAREQYF. DNA for the CDR3: TGTGCCAGCAGTGACGCTATTGGGGCACGGGAGCAGTACTTC.

This clone appeared a single time. The CDR3 spells CASSLGQGGGETQYF. CDR3 bases: TGCGCCAGCAGCCTAGGACAGGGCGGTGGAGAGACCCAGTACTTC. This sequence joins TRBV5-1 and TRBJ2-5; 8 bases align to TRBD1. The V and J ends lost 4 bases and 4 bases, in that order; junction bases with no gene match: 9. In germline, CDR1 is SGHRS, CDR2 YFSETQ. The CDR3 loop spans 15 amino acids.

This clone has only a few counts. This rearrangement joins TRBV5-1 to TRBJ2-3; D unclear. Trimming left V 2 bases short and J 4 bases short, with 14 bases between. Germline V lookup: CDR1 SGHRS, CDR2 YFSETQ. This CDR3 spans 15 amino acids. CDR3 region: CASSLITASADTQYF. In nucleotides, the CDR3 is TGCGCCAGCAGCTTAATCACAGCCTCAGCAGATACGCAGTATTTT.

This chain uses TRBV5-1 with TRBJ1-1; the D is unclear. The CDR3 totals 14 residues. Trimming took off 1 base at V and 1 base at J, with 8 bases between the two ends. Germline CDR1 and CDR2: SGHRS and YFSETQ. This CDR3 is CASSLQQRNTEAFF. CDR3 bases: TGCGCCAGCAGCTTGCAACAGAGGAACACTGAAGCTTTCTTT.

The V gene is TRBV7-2, the J gene TRBJ2-7; the D gene is possibly TRBD1 (5 bases). V dropped 1 base and J dropped 4 bases, with 8 bases sitting between them. Germline loops: CDR1 SGHTA, CDR2 FQGNSA. The CDR3 is 13 residues long. DNA of the CDR3: TGTGCCAGCAGCTTAGGATGGACATACGAGCAGTACTTC. Encoded protein: CASSLGWTYEQYF. Full variable domain (missing parts from reference TRBV7-2 and TRBJ2-7): GAGVSQSPSNKVTEKGKDVELRCDPISGHTALYWYRQSLGQGLEFLIYFQGNSAPDKSGLPSDRFSAERTGGSVSTLTIQRTQQEDSAVYLCASSLGWTYEQYFGPGTRLTVT.

This clone has a handful of counts. This sequence joins TRBV7-3 and TRBJ2-7; TRBD1 matches at 7 bases. Trimming at V came to 0 bases and at J to 5 bases, leaving 10 bases not matched to a gene. From germline, CDR1 is SGHTA and CDR2 FQGTGA. The CDR3 length is 16 residues. Here the CDR3 reads CASSLTLARGSDEQYF. In nucleotides, the CDR3 is TGTGCCAGCAGCTTAACGCTTGCCAGGGGGTCGGACGAGCAGTACTTC.

This chain connects TRBV7-9 to TRBJ2-2; weak D call: TRBD2 (6 bases). This CDR3 is built from 16 residues. CDR1 and CDR2 (germline): SEHNR, FQNEAQ (reference sequence). Trimming cost V 11 bases and J 4 bases, with 23 bases left between them. This CDR3 reads CAPDPDAGLGTGELFF. The CDR3 DNA is TGTGCCCCAGACCCCGACGCGGGGCTGGGCACCGGGGAGCTGTTTTTT.

The V call is TRBV29-1, the J call TRBJ1-4, with 9 bases that match TRBD1. Germline CDR1 SQVTM, CDR2 ANQGSEA. This CDR3 spans 15 amino acids. Losses at the gene ends were 4 bases for V and 8 bases for J; bases not matched to a gene: 11. CDR3: CSVALSTGGKEKLFF. The CDR3 DNA reads as TGCAGCGTTGCCCTCTCGACAGGGGGAAAAGAAAAACTGTTTTTT. The variable domain in full, completed from reference TRBV29-1 and TRBJ1-4, reads SAVISQKPSRDICQRGTSLTIQCQVDSQVTMMFWYRQQPGQSLTLIATANQGSEATYESGFVIDKFPISRPNLTFSTLTVSNMSPEDSSIYLCSVALSTGGKEKLFFGSGTQLSVL.

The chain recombines TRBV6-5 with TRBJ1-2; 7 nucleotides align to TRBD1. The germline V gene has CDR1 MNHEY and CDR2 SVGAGI. The V and J ends lost 7 bases and 4 bases, in that order; junction bases with no gene match: 9. The CDR3 has 14 amino acids. The CDR3 region has the DNA TGTGCCAGCACCTTACAAGGGGGCAGCTATGGCTACACCTTC. Translation gives CASTLQGGSYGYTF.

The chain joins TRBV29-1 to TRBJ2-7, with TRBD2 matching over 7 bases. CDR3 length: 13 residues. Germline CDR1 reads SQVTM; CDR2 reads ANQGSEA. The V gene end was trimmed by 2 bases and the J gene end by 9 bases; junction bases not matched to a gene: 10. CDR3 bases: TGCAGCGTTGAAACCGGACTAGGGGAGCGGCAGTACTTC. Protein: CSVETGLGERQYF.

The chain combines TRBV5-4 with TRBJ2-3, with D possibly matching TRBD2 (5 bases). Germline values: CDR1 SGHNT, CDR2 YYREEE (reference sequence). The V end was cut by 1 base, the J end by 7 bases, with 22 bases between. The CDR3 covers 17 residues. CDR3 in amino acids: CASSLYEAVPPGNTQYF. CDR3 sequence (DNA): TGTGCCAGCAGCTTGTATGAAGCGGTTCCCCCCGGAAATACGCAGTATTTT.

This clone has a handful of counts. This chain joins TRBV5-1 and TRBJ2-7; 11 nucleotides agree with TRBD2. Germline V gene sequence: CDR1 SGHRS, CDR2 YFSETQ. V lost 5 bases, J lost 3 bases, and 4 bases stayed unmatched. This CDR3 region has 14 residues. The CDR3 nucleotides read TGCGCCAGCAGGCTAACTAGCGGGAGCTACGAGCAGTACTTC. Protein product: CASRLTSGSYEQYF.

This clone came up a few times. The chain employs TRBV29-1 and TRBJ1-2, with a possible D match to TRBD1 (5 bases). The germline V gene encodes CDR1 SQVTM and CDR2 ANQGSEA. V was pared by 5 bases and J by 1 base, with 11 bases between. CDR3 length: 13 amino acids. In DNA form, the CDR3 reads TGCAGCGTTTCCCCGGGGGTTAACTATGGCTACACCTTC. Residues: CSVSPGVNYGYTF.

This clone was counted once. This sample includes further DNA sequences coding for the same CDR3. V gene TRBV7-3 combines with J gene TRBJ2-5, with D hard to call. The CDR3 length is 13 residues. With 3 bases removed from V and 1 base from J, the gap between germline ends came to 6 bases. Germline values: CDR1 SGHTA, CDR2 FQGTGA. The CDR3, as DNA: TGTGCCAGCAGCTTTGGTAGCCAAGAGACCCAGTACTTC. This encodes CASSFGSQETQYF.

The chain combines TRBV5-4 with TRBJ2-3; 8 nucleotides line up with TRBD2. V was clipped by 3 bases and J by 3 bases; unmatched bases: 3. Germline V CDR1 and CDR2: SGHNT, YYREEE (reference sequence). This CDR3 has 14 amino acids. CDR3 sequence reads: CASSSGTRTDTQYF. DNA for the CDR3: TGTGCCAGCAGCTCCGGGACTAGGACAGATACGCAGTATTTT.

The chain recombines TRBV28 with TRBJ2-7; the D gene is possibly TRBD1 (6 bases). Germline V lookup: CDR1 MDHEN, CDR2 SYDVKM. This CDR3 is 14 amino acids long. Trimming left V 4 bases short and J 2 bases short, with 12 bases between. CDR3 protein: CASSSGQRPYEQYF. The CDR3 DNA reads as TGTGCCAGCAGTTCCGGACAGCGTCCCTACGAGCAGTACTTC. The variable domain in full, completed from reference TRBV28 and TRBJ2-7, reads DVKVTQSSRYLVKRTGEKVFLECVQDMDHENMFWYRQDPGLGLRLIYFSYDVKMKEKGDIPEGYSVSREKKERFSLILESASTNQTSMYLCASSSGQRPYEQYFGPGTRLTVT.

This clone has more than one count but fewer than ten. This chain links TRBV7-9 with TRBJ2-7; no firm D call. The V and J ends lost 5 bases and 0 bases respectively, with 17 bases between them. Germline CDR1 and CDR2: SEHNR and FQNEAQ (reference sequence). The CDR3 spans 16 residues. The CDR3 DNA sequence: TGTGCCAGCAGCCCAGGTACGGCTTCAAGCTCCTACGAGCAGTACTTC. As protein: CASSPGTASSSYEQYF.

The J gene is TRBJ2-6, the V gene TRBV9; D is undetermined. The V gene lost 0 bases and the J gene lost 0 bases, with 10 bases spanning the gap. Germline V gene lookup returns CDR1 SGDLS and CDR2 YYNGEE. This CDR3 spans 17 amino acids. The CDR3 DNA follows: TGTGCCAGCAGCGTAGCCCTTATGTACTCTGGGGCCAACGTCCTGACTTTC. Its translation is CASSVALMYSGANVLTF.

In this sample, this clone turned up a few times. The chain joins TRBV4-1 to TRBJ2-7; 8 nucleotides align to TRBD2. The trim removed 3 bases at V and 2 bases at J, leaving 12 bases unmatched. Germline assignment: CDR1 MGHRA and CDR2 YSYEKL. The CDR3 has 17 residues. The CDR3 loop reads CASSQGSGGLLPYEQYF. The DNA of the CDR3 is TGCGCCAGCAGCCAGGGAAGCGGGGGCCTTCTTCCCTACGAGCAGTACTTC.

This clone was seen a single time. J is TRBJ1-2 and V is TRBV7-8; TRBD1 aligns across 8 bases. This CDR3 has 16 amino acids. Germline V gives CDR1 SGHVS, CDR2 FQNEAQ. V was clipped by 4 bases and J by 4 bases; unmatched bases: 11. CDR3 loop: CASSSSPGGAGYGYTF. CDR3 coding DNA: TGTGCCAGCAGCTCTTCTCCAGGGGGCGCGGGCTATGGCTACACCTTC.

This chain links TRBV7-2 with TRBJ2-5; the D gene is possibly TRBD2 (5 bases). This CDR3 spans 13 amino acids. Germline lookup yields CDR1 SGHTA and CDR2 FQGNSA. Trimming took 5 bases from V and 7 from J, leaving 14 bases between them. The CDR3 nucleotides are TGTGCCAGCAGCCCCCGGGAATACGGGACCCAGTACTTC. Translation: CASSPREYGTQYF.